This entry lists 9 T cell receptor beta chains sequenced from one sample in a study of blood T cell repertoires in COVID-19. Repertoires were generated with immunoSEQ multiplex PCR, while TCRdb's copy carries only in-frame clones and drops some. The profile shows under 250,000 clones, around 90% of them singletons. Sequencing was carried out using peripheral blood. These receptors all stem from a man between 60 and 70 years old with COVID-19, enrolled during active disease.

This sequence joins TRBV18 and TRBJ1-4; TRBD1 might be the D (6 bases). The germline CDR1 and CDR2 sequences are KGHSH and LQKENI. V was trimmed by 3 bases and J by 3 bases, leaving 8 bases between them. This CDR3 region has 14 residues. The CDR3 coding sequence is TGTGCCAGCTCACCCAGGGGATCTAATGAAAAACTGTTTTTT. Its protein product is CASSPRGSNEKLFF.

V usage is TRBV5-1 and J usage is TRBJ2-5; the match to TRBD1 covers 7 bases. Germline-derived CDR1 and CDR2 are SGHRS and YFSETQ. The CDR3 totals 15 residues. J lost 2 bases, V lost 0 bases, and 4 bases had no gene match. CDR3 region: CASSLGQGVQETQYF. CDR3 DNA sequence: TGCGCCAGCAGCTTGGGGCAGGGGGTTCAAGAGACCCAGTACTTC.

The chain uses TRBV19 and TRBJ1-1, with D possibly matching TRBD1 (6 bases). The germline V and J ends were trimmed by 3 bases and 6 bases, with 20 bases remaining between them. Germline CDR1 and CDR2: LNHDA and SQIVND (reference sequence). CDR3 length: 16 residues. CDR3 in amino acids: CASSMSGQIPGPEAFF. The CDR3 DNA sequence: TGTGCCAGTAGTATGTCTGGACAGATCCCGGGGCCTGAAGCTTTCTTT.

The chain links TRBV10-2 to TRBJ2-3, with 7 nucleotides matching TRBD1. This CDR3 contains 13 residues. Germline lookup yields CDR1 WSHSY and CDR2 SAAADI. Trimming cost V 3 bases and J 3 bases; bases outside gene matches: 0. CDR3 region: CASSEQGTDTQYF. Written as DNA, the CDR3 is TGCGCCAGCAGTGAACAGGGGACAGATACGCAGTATTTT.

The chain couples TRBV19 to TRBJ1-2; D ambiguous. V was trimmed by 7 bases and J by 1 base, leaving 10 bases between them. Germline V gene sequence: CDR1 LNHDA, CDR2 SQIVND (reference sequence). The CDR3 sequence is 13 residues long. CDR3 in amino acids: CASTREGNYGYTF. The CDR3 coding sequence is TGTGCCAGTACCCGTGAGGGTAACTATGGCTACACCTTC. Complete variable domain (other parts from reference TRBV19 and TRBJ1-2): DGGITQSPKYLFRKEGQNVTLSCEQNLNHDAMYWYRQDPGQGLRLIYYSQIVNDFQKGDIAEGYSVSREKKESFPLTVTSAQKNPTAFYLCASTREGNYGYTFGSGTRLTVV.

The chain combines TRBV11-2 with TRBJ1-1, with 7 nucleotides matching TRBD1. Germline loops: CDR1 SGHAT, CDR2 FQNNGV. The CDR3 length is 13 residues. Trimming at V came to 5 bases and at J to 10 bases, leaving 10 bases not matched to a gene. CDR3 sequence: CASSPRPEGAAFF. The CDR3 coding sequence is TGTGCCAGCAGCCCTCGGCCCGAGGGGGCAGCTTTCTTT.

J is TRBJ1-2 and V is TRBV9, with D hard to call. Deletions cut 4 bases from V and 4 bases from J, with 17 bases between. The CDR3 loop spans 15 amino acids. The germline CDR1 and CDR2 sequences are SGDLS and YYNGEE. Here the CDR3 reads CASSPREGSFYGYTF. In DNA, the CDR3 is TGTGCCAGCAGCCCCCGGGAAGGCAGCTTCTATGGCTACACCTTC.

The rearrangement uses TRBV4-3 and TRBJ2-7, with 8 bases identical to TRBD2. Germline V CDR1 and CDR2: LGHNA, YSLEER. Trimming cost V 1 base and J 1 base; bases outside gene matches: 12. The CDR3 length is 18 residues. The CDR3 DNA is TGCGCCAGCAGCCAAGCTTTGTCCGGCACTAGCGGATCCTACGAGCAGTACTTC. Translation gives CASSQALSGTSGSYEQYF.

J is TRBJ2-1 and V is TRBV11-3; 8 nucleotides align to TRBD2. CDR3 length: 13 amino acids. Per germline, CDR1 SGHNT and CDR2 YENEEA. With V trimmed by 5 bases and J by 9 bases, 6 bases remained unmatched. CDR3: CASSTGLGGEQFF. CDR3 nucleotide sequence: TGTGCCAGCAGCACGGGACTAGGTGGTGAGCAGTTCTTC.